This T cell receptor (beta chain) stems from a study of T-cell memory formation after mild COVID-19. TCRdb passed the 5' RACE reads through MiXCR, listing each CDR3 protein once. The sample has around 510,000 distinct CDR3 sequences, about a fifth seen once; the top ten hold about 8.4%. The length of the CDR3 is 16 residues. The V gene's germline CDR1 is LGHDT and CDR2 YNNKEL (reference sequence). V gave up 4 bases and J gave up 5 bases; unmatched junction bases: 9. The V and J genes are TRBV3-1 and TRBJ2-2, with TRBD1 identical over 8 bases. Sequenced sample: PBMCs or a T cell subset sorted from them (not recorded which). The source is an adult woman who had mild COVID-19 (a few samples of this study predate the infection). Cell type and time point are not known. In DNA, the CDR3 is TGTGCCAGCAGCCGGTTTGGACAGGGAAATACCGGGGAGCTGTTTTTT. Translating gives CASSRFGQGNTGELFF.